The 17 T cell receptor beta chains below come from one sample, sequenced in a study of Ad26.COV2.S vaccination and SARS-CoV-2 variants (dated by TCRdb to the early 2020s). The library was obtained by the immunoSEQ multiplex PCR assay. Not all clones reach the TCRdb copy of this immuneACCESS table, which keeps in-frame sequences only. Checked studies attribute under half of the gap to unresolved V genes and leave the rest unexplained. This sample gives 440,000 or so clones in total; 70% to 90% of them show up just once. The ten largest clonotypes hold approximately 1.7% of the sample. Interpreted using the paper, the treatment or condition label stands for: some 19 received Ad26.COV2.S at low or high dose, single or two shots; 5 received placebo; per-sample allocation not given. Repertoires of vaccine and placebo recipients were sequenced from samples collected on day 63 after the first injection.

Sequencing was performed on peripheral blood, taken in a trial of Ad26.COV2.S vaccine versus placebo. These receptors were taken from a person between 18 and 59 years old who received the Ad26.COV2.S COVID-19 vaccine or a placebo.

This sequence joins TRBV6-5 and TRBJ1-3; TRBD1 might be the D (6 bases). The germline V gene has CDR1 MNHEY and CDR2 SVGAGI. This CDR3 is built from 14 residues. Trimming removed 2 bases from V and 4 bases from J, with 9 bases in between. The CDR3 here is CASSYDRIGNTIYF. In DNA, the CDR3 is TGTGCCAGCAGTTACGACAGGATCGGAAACACCATATATTTT.

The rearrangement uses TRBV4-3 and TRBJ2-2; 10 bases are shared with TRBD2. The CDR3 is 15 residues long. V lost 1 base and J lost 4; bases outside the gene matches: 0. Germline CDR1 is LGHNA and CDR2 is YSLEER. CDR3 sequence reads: CASSQGTSGTGELFF. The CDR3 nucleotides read TGCGCCAGCAGCCAAGGGACTAGCGGCACCGGGGAGCTGTTTTTT.

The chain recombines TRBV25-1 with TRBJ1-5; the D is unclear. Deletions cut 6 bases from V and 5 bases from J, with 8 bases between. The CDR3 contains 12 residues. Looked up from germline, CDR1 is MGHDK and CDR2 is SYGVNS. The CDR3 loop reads CASSGPDQPQHF. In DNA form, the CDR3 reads TGTGCCAGCAGCGGACCAGATCAGCCCCAGCATTTT.

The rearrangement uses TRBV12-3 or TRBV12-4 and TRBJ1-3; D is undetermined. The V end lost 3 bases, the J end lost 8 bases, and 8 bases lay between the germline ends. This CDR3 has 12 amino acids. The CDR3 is CASSFSGYTIYF. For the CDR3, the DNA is TGTGCCAGCAGTTTTTCTGGTTACACCATATATTTT.

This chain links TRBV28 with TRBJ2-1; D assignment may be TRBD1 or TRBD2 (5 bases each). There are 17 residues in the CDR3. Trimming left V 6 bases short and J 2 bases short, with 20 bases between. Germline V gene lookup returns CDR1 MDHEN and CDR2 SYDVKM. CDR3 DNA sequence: TGTGCCAGCAGGGGTGGGGACCTAGGGCAGCCCTACAATGAGCAGTTCTTC. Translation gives CASRGGDLGQPYNEQFF.

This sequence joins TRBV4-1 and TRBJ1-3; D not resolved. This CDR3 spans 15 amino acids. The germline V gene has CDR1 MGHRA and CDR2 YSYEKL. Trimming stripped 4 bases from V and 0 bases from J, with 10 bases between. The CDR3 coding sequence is TGCGCCAGCAGCCGTGACACAGACTCTGGAAACACCATATATTTT. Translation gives CASSRDTDSGNTIYF.

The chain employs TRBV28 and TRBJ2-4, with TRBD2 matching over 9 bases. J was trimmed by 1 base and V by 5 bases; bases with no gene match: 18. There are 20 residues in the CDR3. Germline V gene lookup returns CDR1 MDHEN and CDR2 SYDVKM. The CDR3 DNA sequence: TGTGCCAGCAGTAGTCTCGGGGGACTAGCTGGTCTCGGGGCCAAAAACATTCAGTACTTC. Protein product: CASSSLGGLAGLGAKNIQYF.

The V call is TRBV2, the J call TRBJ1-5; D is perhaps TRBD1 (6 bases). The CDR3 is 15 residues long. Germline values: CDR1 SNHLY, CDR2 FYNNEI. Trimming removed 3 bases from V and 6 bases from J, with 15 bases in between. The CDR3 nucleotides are TGTGCCAGCAGTGAGGGGGCAGGGCGAAGTCAGCCCCAGCATTTT. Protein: CASSEGAGRSQPQHF. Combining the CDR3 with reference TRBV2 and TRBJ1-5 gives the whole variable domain EPEVTQTPSHQVTQMGQEVILRCVPISNHLYFYWYRQILGQKVEFLVSFYNNEISEKSEIFDDQFSVERPDGSNFTLKIRSTKLEDSAMYFCASSEGAGRSQPQHFGDGTRLSIL.

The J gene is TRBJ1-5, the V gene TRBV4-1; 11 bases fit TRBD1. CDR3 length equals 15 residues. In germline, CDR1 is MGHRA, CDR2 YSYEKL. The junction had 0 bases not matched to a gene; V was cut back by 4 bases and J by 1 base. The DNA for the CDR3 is TGCGCCAGCAGCCGGACAGGGGGCAGCAATCAGCCCCAGCATTTT. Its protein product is CASSRTGGSNQPQHF.

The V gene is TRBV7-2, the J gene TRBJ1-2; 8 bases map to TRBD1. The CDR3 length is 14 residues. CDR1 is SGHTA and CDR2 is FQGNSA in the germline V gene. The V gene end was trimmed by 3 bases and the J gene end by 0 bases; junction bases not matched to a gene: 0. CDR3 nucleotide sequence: TGTGCCAGCAGCTTGGACAGGGCTAACTATGGCTACACCTTC. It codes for CASSLDRANYGYTF.

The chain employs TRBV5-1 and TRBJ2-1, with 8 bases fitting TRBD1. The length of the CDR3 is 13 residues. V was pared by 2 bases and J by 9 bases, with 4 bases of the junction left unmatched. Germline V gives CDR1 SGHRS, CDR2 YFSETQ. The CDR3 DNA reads TGCGCCAGCAGCTTTTTACAGGGGGTTGAGCAGTTCTTC. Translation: CASSFLQGVEQFF.

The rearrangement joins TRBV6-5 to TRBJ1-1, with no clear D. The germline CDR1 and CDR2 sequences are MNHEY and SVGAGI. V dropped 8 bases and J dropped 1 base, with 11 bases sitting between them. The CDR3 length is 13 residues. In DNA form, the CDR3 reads TGTGCCAGCGCCCCCGCCCAGAACACTGAAGCTTTCTTT. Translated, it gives CASAPAQNTEAFF.

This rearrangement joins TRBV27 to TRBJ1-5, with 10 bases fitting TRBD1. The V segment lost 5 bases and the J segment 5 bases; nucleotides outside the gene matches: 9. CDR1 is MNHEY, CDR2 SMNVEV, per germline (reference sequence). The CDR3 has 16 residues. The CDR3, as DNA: TGTGCCAGCAGTGCTCGATCCGGGACAGGGGATCAGCCCCAGCATTTT. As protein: CASSARSGTGDQPQHF.

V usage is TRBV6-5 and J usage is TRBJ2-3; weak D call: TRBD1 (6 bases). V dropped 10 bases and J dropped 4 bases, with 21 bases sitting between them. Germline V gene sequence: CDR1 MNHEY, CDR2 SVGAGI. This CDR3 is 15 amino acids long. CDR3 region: CATSRGTIGADTQYF. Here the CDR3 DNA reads TGTGCCACCTCACGTGGGACAATTGGCGCAGATACGCAGTATTTT.

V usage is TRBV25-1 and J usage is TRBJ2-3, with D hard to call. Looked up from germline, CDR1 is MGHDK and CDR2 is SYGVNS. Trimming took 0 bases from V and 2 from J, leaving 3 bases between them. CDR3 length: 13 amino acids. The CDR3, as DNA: TGTGCCAGCAGTGAATATTACACAGATACGCAGTATTTT. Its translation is CASSEYYTDTQYF.

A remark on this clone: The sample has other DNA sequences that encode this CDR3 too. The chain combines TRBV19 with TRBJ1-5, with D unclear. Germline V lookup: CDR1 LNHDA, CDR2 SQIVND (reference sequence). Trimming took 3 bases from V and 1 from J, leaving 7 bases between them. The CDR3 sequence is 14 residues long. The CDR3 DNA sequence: TGTGCCAGTAGTATTTCCGGCAGCAATCAGCCCCAGCATTTT. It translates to CASSISGSNQPQHF.

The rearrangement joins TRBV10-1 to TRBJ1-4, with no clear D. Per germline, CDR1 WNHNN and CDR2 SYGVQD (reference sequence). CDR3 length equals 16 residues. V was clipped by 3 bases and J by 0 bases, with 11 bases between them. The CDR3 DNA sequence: TGCGCCAGCAGTGACAAGACGTTCGCAACTAATGAAAAACTGTTTTTT. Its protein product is CASSDKTFATNEKLFF.